The 29 T cell receptor beta chains below were found in one sample sequenced in a study of T cell repertoires in cytomegalovirus infection. TCRdb re-analysed the reads in MiXCR, keeping a single row per CDR3 protein. The data contain around 540,000 distinct CDR3 sequences, around 30% of them singletons. Their antigens remain unidentified. The sequenced sample was cultured PBMCs, obtained from culture after CMV antigen stimulation. The origin of the receptors is a human donor in good health (CMV status not recorded). Some clones in this sample may be carry-over from other donors' samples.

Only a few counts were recorded for this clonotype. The rearrangement links TRBV19 to TRBJ1-2, with D tentatively TRBD1 (6 bases). The germline CDR1 and CDR2 sequences are LNHDA and SQIVND (reference sequence). V lost 9 bases and J lost 4, with 12 bases in between. The CDR3 runs to 12 residues. CDR3 loop: CASKQGSYGYTF. CDR3 bases: TGTGCCAGCAAACAGGGTTCCTATGGCTACACCTTC.

This sequence joins TRBV20-1 and TRBJ2-2, with 10 bases matching TRBD2. Germline V lookup: CDR1 DFQATT, CDR2 SNEGSKA (reference sequence). This CDR3 has 15 residues. The V segment lost 2 bases and the J segment 3 bases; nucleotides outside the gene matches: 3. This chain's CDR3 is CSARRTSGYTGELFF. The CDR3 DNA is TGCAGTGCTAGACGGACTAGCGGTTACACCGGGGAGCTGTTTTTT.

This clonotype has just a few counts. This sequence joins TRBV5-1 and TRBJ2-1, with D perhaps being TRBD1 or TRBD2 (5 bases each). Germline CDR1 SGHRS, CDR2 YFSETQ. V was cut by 4 bases and J by 5 bases, with 13 bases left in between. CDR3 length: 14 residues. Here the CDR3 DNA reads TGCGCCAGCAGCCAAGTTGGGGGTCACAATGAGCAGTTCTTC. This gives the protein CASSQVGGHNEQFF.

This clonotype has a handful of counts. The CDR3 nucleotides read TGTGCCAGCAGTTTCCTACAGGGGGCCCCCTACAATGAGCAGTTCTTC. Amino acid sequence: CASSFLQGAPYNEQFF. V and J are TRBV27 and TRBJ2-1; 9 positions agree with TRBD1. This CDR3 has 16 amino acids. The V and J ends lost 3 bases and 2 bases, in that order; junction bases with no gene match: 5. CDR1 and CDR2 (germline): MNHEY, SMNVEV (reference sequence).

The chain carries TRBV6-2 or TRBV6-3 and TRBJ1-2; TRBD1 agrees at 9 bases. In germline, CDR1 is MNHEY, CDR2 SVGEGT. The CDR3 spans 13 residues. V was clipped by 2 bases and J by 8 bases; unmatched bases: 3. CDR3 DNA: TGTGCCAGCAGTTACACCACAGGGGGCGGCTACACCTTC. It translates to CASSYTTGGGYTF.

J is TRBJ2-2 and V is TRBV10-2; 8 bases agree with TRBD2. Germline assignment: CDR1 WSHSY and CDR2 SAAADI. There are 16 residues in the CDR3. V shed 3 bases, J shed 6 bases, and the junction held 9 bases outside the gene matches. The CDR3 coding sequence is TGCGCCAGCAGTGACCGCGGGAGGAAAGGGGCCGGGGAGCTGTTTTTT. Translated, it gives CASSDRGRKGAGELFF.

The J gene is TRBJ2-2, the V gene TRBV7-2; 8 nucleotides align to TRBD2. Trimming took 3 bases from V and 2 from J; bases not matched to a gene: 8. The CDR3 runs 17 residues. Germline V lookup: CDR1 SGHTA, CDR2 FQGNSA. CDR3 loop: CASSFFASGLNTGELFF. The CDR3 region has the DNA TGTGCCAGCAGCTTTTTTGCTAGCGGGCTAAACACCGGGGAGCTGTTTTTT.

Here the CDR3 DNA reads TGTGCCAGCGAGGGCCAACTGAGTGAGCAGTACTTC. Protein product: CASEGQLSEQYF. The gene calls are TRBV7-2 and TRBJ2-7; D is perhaps TRBD2 (5 bases). The CDR3 is 12 amino acids. CDR1 is SGHTA and CDR2 is FQGNSA in the germline V gene. The V end was cut by 8 bases, the J end by 7 bases, with 15 bases between.

This chain joins TRBV7-8 and TRBJ2-7; D is uncertain. The CDR3 spans 13 residues. CDR1 is SGHVS and CDR2 is FQNEAQ in the germline V gene. V shed 6 bases and J shed 3 bases, with 12 bases lying between them. This CDR3 reads CASSRSGGYEQYF. The CDR3 bases are TGTGCCAGCAGTAGATCAGGCGGCTACGAGCAGTACTTC.

In nucleotides, the CDR3 is TGCGCCAGCAGCCAAGAGGACGGAACCTCCTACGAGCAGTACTTC. This encodes CASSQEDGTSYEQYF. V gene TRBV4-1 combines with J gene TRBJ2-7; D is unclear. Deletions cut 0 bases from V and 0 bases from J, with 9 bases between. The CDR3 is 15 amino acids. The V gene's germline CDR1 is MGHRA and CDR2 YSYEKL.

The V call is TRBV30, the J call TRBJ2-1; tentative D call: TRBD1 (6 bases). CDR1 and CDR2 from the germline V gene are GTSNPN and SVGIG (reference sequence). Trimming shortened V by 3 bases and J by 9 bases, and 12 bases separated the two germline ends. The CDR3 extends over 12 amino acids. The chain's CDR3 is CAWRAGTIEQFF. CDR3 sequence (DNA): TGTGCCTGGAGGGCCGGGACAATTGAGCAGTTCTTC.

The V and J genes are TRBV12-3 or TRBV12-4 and TRBJ1-5; D is perhaps TRBD1 (6 bases). This CDR3 spans 14 amino acids. V shed 6 bases and J shed 4 bases, with 13 bases lying between them. The CDR3 coding sequence is TGTGCCAGCAGCCCCACAGGGACAAATCAGCCCCAGCATTTT. Amino acid sequence: CASSPTGTNQPQHF.

This clonotype was picked up a small number of times. V gene TRBV5-1 combines with J gene TRBJ2-5, with 10 bases aligning to TRBD2. The J segment lost 1 base and the V segment lost 7 bases, leaving 4 bases of the junction unmatched. Looked up from germline, CDR1 is SGHRS and CDR2 is YFSETQ. The length of the CDR3 is 14 residues. The CDR3 loop reads CASSLAGIQETQYF. CDR3 DNA: TGCGCCAGCTCACTAGCGGGAATCCAAGAGACCCAGTACTTC.

This clonotype was seen only a few times. This rearrangement joins TRBV7-8 to TRBJ2-3, with a tentative D call TRBD2 (6 bases). Germline-derived CDR1 and CDR2 are SGHVS and FQNEAQ. V lost 5 bases to trimming and J lost 0 bases, with 12 bases between them. CDR3 length equals 15 residues. The CDR3 loop reads CASSERASSTDTQYF. The DNA for the CDR3 is TGTGCCAGCAGCGAGCGGGCTTCTAGCACAGATACGCAGTATTTT.

The chain couples TRBV7-2 to TRBJ2-7; possible D gene TRBD2, 5 bases. V was shortened by 4 bases and J by 5 bases, with 9 bases between the two germline ends. Germline CDR1 and CDR2: SGHTA and FQGNSA. This CDR3 region has 12 residues. The CDR3 is CASSSSGNEQYF. The CDR3 DNA sequence: TGTGCCAGCAGCTCCTCCGGGAACGAGCAGTACTTC.

The chain recombines TRBV28 with TRBJ2-7, with 8 bases that match TRBD1. V lost 8 bases, J lost 6 bases, and 18 bases stayed unmatched. The CDR3 has 16 amino acids. Germline CDR1 reads MDHEN; CDR2 reads SYDVKM. The CDR3 sequence: CASDSGQVSPGREQYF. In nucleotides, the CDR3 is TGTGCCAGCGATTCGGGACAGGTTTCACCGGGGCGCGAGCAGTACTTC.

This clonotype was seen many times. The chain carries TRBV7-2 and TRBJ2-5; D is unclear. This CDR3 is built from 13 residues. Germline CDR1 is SGHTA and CDR2 is FQGNSA. V lost 0 bases to trimming and J lost 5 bases, with 7 bases between them. CDR3 loop: CASSLALLETQYF. The DNA of the CDR3 is TGTGCCAGCAGCTTAGCCCTATTGGAGACCCAGTACTTC.

The chain couples TRBV11-1 to TRBJ2-1, with D hard to call. The CDR3 spans 17 residues. V was trimmed by 4 bases and J by 6 bases, leaving 22 bases between them. CDR1 SGHAT and CDR2 FQDESV come from the germline V gene (reference sequence). CDR3 sequence (DNA): TGTGCCAGCAGCTCGAGACCGGAACTCCCCAATGGCAATGAGCAGTTCTTC. Translation gives CASSSRPELPNGNEQFF.

The chain recombines TRBV20-1 with TRBJ1-5; D remains ambiguous. The V end lost 3 bases, the J end lost 0 bases, and 9 bases lay between the germline ends. Per the germline V gene, CDR1 is DFQATT and CDR2 is SNEGSKA (reference sequence). The CDR3 covers 14 residues. Here the CDR3 reads CSASRDNSNQPQHF. The DNA of the CDR3 is TGCAGTGCTAGCCGCGATAATAGCAATCAGCCCCAGCATTTT.

This clonotype was counted ten times or more. This sequence joins TRBV10-2 and TRBJ1-1, with TRBD1 identical over 9 bases. Germline loops: CDR1 WSHSY, CDR2 SAAADI. V dropped 6 bases and J dropped 4; count of bases not matched to a gene: 9. This CDR3 is built from 15 residues. DNA of the CDR3: TGCGCCAGCAGGTCCTCCGGACAGGGGTTCACTGAAGCTTTCTTT. The encoded protein is CASRSSGQGFTEAFF.

A few counts support this clonotype. This sequence joins TRBV15 and TRBJ1-2, with D tentatively TRBD1 (6 bases). This CDR3 has 14 amino acids. V shed 8 bases and J shed 2 bases, with 15 bases lying between them. CDR1 is LNHNV, CDR2 YYDKDF, per germline (reference sequence). The CDR3 here is CATSWGGGNYGYTF. CDR3 in DNA: TGTGCCACCTCTTGGGGAGGGGGAAACTATGGCTACACCTTC.

This clonotype was recorded at least ten times. J is TRBJ2-1 and V is TRBV6-1; 9 bases fit TRBD1. Germline trimming cut 5 bases from V and 9 bases from J; bases unmatched to any gene: 17. The CDR3 is 17 residues long. Germline V gives CDR1 MNHNS, CDR2 SASEGT. As DNA, the CDR3 is TGTGCCAGCAGTCTTAAAGTCTACAGGGGGCGCGAGACTGAGCAGTTCTTC. Translated, it gives CASSLKVYRGRETEQFF.

This clonotype was detected ten times or more. The chain recombines TRBV7-2 with TRBJ2-3; D is perhaps TRBD2 (6 bases). This CDR3 region has 14 residues. CDR1 is SGHTA and CDR2 is FQGNSA in the germline V gene. V was cut by 5 bases and J by 6 bases, with 15 bases left in between. CDR3 loop: CASSRGLSTDTQYF. CDR3 nucleotide sequence: TGTGCCAGCAGCCGGGGACTTTCAACCGATACGCAGTATTTT. Supplemented by reference TRBV7-2 and TRBJ2-3, the full variable domain reads GAGVSQSPSNKVTEKGKDVELRCDPISGHTALYWYRQSLGQGLEFLIYFQGNSAPDKSGLPSDRFSAERTGGSVSTLTIQRTQQEDSAVYLCASSRGLSTDTQYFGPGTRLTVL.

The chain joins TRBV7-6 to TRBJ2-5, with D maybe TRBD1 (6 bases). V dropped 5 bases and J dropped 3 bases, with 22 bases sitting between them. The CDR3 extends over 17 amino acids. Germline CDR1 is SGHVS and CDR2 is FNYEAQ. The CDR3 loop is CASSTRGWGLREETQYF. The CDR3 DNA reads as TGTGCCAGCAGCACCCGGGGTTGGGGGCTGAGAGAAGAGACCCAGTACTTC.

This clonotype was counted only a few times. This chain connects TRBV4-1 to TRBJ2-6; 9 nucleotides line up with TRBD2. Trimming at V came to 1 base and at J to 1 base, leaving 14 bases not matched to a gene. Per the germline V gene, CDR1 is MGHRA and CDR2 is YSYEKL. The CDR3 contains 21 residues. CDR3 in amino acids: CASSQGLLAGGIDSGANVLTF. The CDR3 coding sequence is TGCGCCAGCAGCCAAGGGCTATTGGCGGGAGGGATTGATTCTGGGGCCAACGTCCTGACTTTC.

This clonotype occurred once. The chain carries TRBV14 and TRBJ2-2; TRBD2 matches at 8 bases. V was pared by 2 bases and J by 3 bases, with 8 bases of the junction left unmatched. CDR1 and CDR2 (germline): SGHDN, FVKESK. This CDR3 has 17 amino acids. The CDR3 spells CASSQSLSGIYTGELFF. For the CDR3, the DNA is TGTGCCAGCAGCCAATCCCTTAGCGGGATTTACACCGGGGAGCTGTTTTTT.

The V call is TRBV12-3 or TRBV12-4, the J call TRBJ2-6; the match to TRBD1 covers 11 bases. The CDR3 consists of 17 residues. Losses at the gene ends were 8 bases for V and 0 bases for J; bases not matched to a gene: 6. This CDR3 reads CASRSDRGHSGANVLTF. The CDR3 nucleotides are TGTGCCAGCCGGTCGGACAGGGGGCACTCTGGGGCCAACGTCCTGACTTTC.

This clonotype was observed a handful of times. The V gene is TRBV5-1, the J gene TRBJ2-6; 11 nucleotides match TRBD1. The CDR3 is 18 amino acids. V dropped 4 bases and J dropped 0; count of bases not matched to a gene: 6. In germline, CDR1 is SGHRS, CDR2 YFSETQ. The CDR3 bases are TGCGCCAGCAGCGTGGGGGGGACAGGGGGCTCTGGGGCCAACGTCCTGACTTTC. It is translated as CASSVGGTGGSGANVLTF.

The V gene is TRBV7-6, the J gene TRBJ2-2; D unresolved. V shed 2 bases and J shed 5 bases, with 18 bases lying between them. Germline loops: CDR1 SGHVS, CDR2 FNYEAQ. This CDR3 region has 17 residues. CDR3 nucleotide sequence: TGTGCCAGCAGCTTATGGACCGGCGGTCCTGGGACCGGGGAGCTGTTTTTT. This encodes CASSLWTGGPGTGELFF. The whole variable domain, remainder taken from reference TRBV7-6 and TRBJ2-2, is GAGVSQSPRYKVTKRGQDVALRCDPISGHVSLYWYRQALGQGPEFLTYFNYEAQQDKSGLPNDRFSAERPEGSISTLTIQRTEQRDSAMYRCASSLWTGGPGTGELFFGEGSRLTVL.